The sequence of this TCR beta chain was determined in a study of T cells in Graves' hyperthyroidism and ophthalmopathy (dated by TCRdb to about 2019). Some background on the complete study: Peripheral blood samples were taken at the time of initial diagnosis, prior to any treatment. TCR V-J signatures able to tell the groups apart were searched for in a discovery cohort of 90 to 100 patients, of whom more than 40 had Graves' ophthalmopathy and 57 had stable Graves' hyperthyroidism. An independent validation cohort of under 20 hyperthyroidism patients and 17 patients who later progressed to ophthalmopathy tested prospective prediction of ophthalmopathy. The 75 to 100 discovery patients were divided at random into training and test sets in a 7:3 ratio. Thyroid tissue and blood T-cell repertoires from about 6 Graves' hyperthyroidism patients were also compared in the study. Once sampling was done, hyperthyroidism patients were given methimazole at a starting dose of 30 mg daily, whereas ophthalmopathy patients were given high-dose intravenous methylprednisolone. According to the paper, TCR Vbeta CDR3 sequencing was carried out on about 140 peripheral blood samples, which came from under 50 ophthalmopathy, 75 to 80 hyperthyroidism and approximately 17 progressor patients.

On the study overall, not on this receptor specifically: Most expanded thyroid clonotypes (frequency above 0.001) were also detected in blood, suggesting blood repertoires may reflect thyroid immune responses. A model built on a 13 V-J signature distinguished ophthalmopathy from stable hyperthyroidism, reaching 85% to 90% sensitivity and 81.08% specificity in cross-validation and 80%/75% in testing. During validation, the model predicted progression to ophthalmopathy a median of approximately 7 months ahead of onset, with around 65% sensitivity and 72.22% specificity. No statistical method was used to set the sample size in advance, and investigators knew the group allocation.

Ophthalmopathy patients had moderately to severely active disease, Clinical Activity Score of at least 3, NOSPECS grade of at least 4, and duration under 3 months. Exclusion was applied to patients with uncontrolled infections, other autoimmune diseases, pregnancy or lactation. Diagnoses relied on clinical symptoms, serum thyroxine and TRAb, thyroid ultrasound and orbital computed tomography. PBMCs were separated from roughly 9.3 ml of fresh peripheral blood using Ficoll-Paque density gradient centrifugation. Total RNA was extracted with Trizol reagent, and quality was checked on an Agilent 2100 Bioanalyzer. The TCR beta CDR3 regions were amplified from the RNA transcripts. A first-round RT-PCR of the TCR CDR3 used the HTBI primer set with the Qiagen OneStep RT-PCR kit. A second multiplex PCR round built the libraries, followed by size selection and purification. Paired-end sequencing of the libraries was performed with 100 bp reads on an Illumina HiSeq2000. From the authors' description of their analysis: SOAPnuke was used to process the raw data, removing reads that contained adapters or uncalled bases, had a mean Phred below 15, or lacked an exact match to the constant primer or identifier. COPE v1.2.5 was used to merge high-quality paired reads, and clonotypes were defined as unique nucleotide sequences. Clonotypes were aligned to IMGT TRBV, TRBD and TRBJ reference segments using MiTCR v1.1. The analysis was restricted to V-J combinations with a frequency above 0.0001, which together covered 99.2% of the repertoires. The TCS score was defined as F50 (clonal expansion) divided by E x V (chaos), with BLOSUM62-based TCRdist calculated between CDR3 peptides within each V-J. Welch's t-statistics and random forest reduced just over 500 V-J features to some 14, which were used in a naive Bayes classifier (R e1071). TCRdb reran the public reads through fastp at Q25 and MiXCR, keeping productive beta chains. Every CDR3 protein is listed once, alongside the most common genes and DNA of its rows. The V and J calls and clone size are TCRdb's, not the authors'. The sample has 400,000 to 550,000 distinct CDR3 sequences on record, approximately 24% of them singletons. The ten largest account for approximately 10% of the sample.

This clonotype was detected many times. This clone's antigen is unknown. Nothing much larger sits one base from this clone, and base qualities are not available. Sequenced input: blood. The TCR sequence derives from a woman aged 25 to 39 with Graves' ophthalmopathy.

The nucleotide sequence is given as TGTGCCAGCAGCTCGGGACGGATCTACGAGCAGTACTTC. This is translated as CASSSGRIYEQYF. This chain is built from TRBV7-9 and TRBJ2-7; the D gene is perhaps TRBD1 or TRBD2, each of them matching over 5 bases. From the germline V gene (reference sequence), CDR1 is SEHNR and CDR2 is FQNEAQ. The cysteine opens and the phenylalanine closes a CDR3 of 13 amino acids. Only CDR3 DNA is held: 39 bases, read in frame from base 1. A distance of 10 bases separates the germline ends of V and J, which lose 4 bases and 3 bases respectively.